A single sample is the source of the 27 T cell receptor beta chains below, sequenced in a study of cytomegalovirus exposure and HLA in healthy donors. TCRdb's copy holds only in-frame clones and misses some; the assay was immunoSEQ multiplex PCR. The sample contains approximately 41,000 clones, 90% to 95% of which appear only once. Sequenced material: PBMCs. The receptor set was obtained from a man aged 18 to 35 in good health and CMV-seronegative.

CDR3 coding DNA: TGTGCCAGCAGCTTGGTTAGGAACACCGGGGAGCTGTTTTTT. Protein: CASSLVRNTGELFF. The rearrangement links TRBV5-4 to TRBJ2-2, with D hard to call. V gave up 0 bases and J gave up 1 base, with 4 bases separating them. The germline V gene has CDR1 SGHNT and CDR2 YYREEE (reference sequence). This CDR3 has 14 residues.

This clone was recorded only once. The chain couples TRBV7-9 to TRBJ2-7, with 8 bases aligning to TRBD2. Germline assignment: CDR1 SEHNR and CDR2 FQNEAQ (reference sequence). The CDR3 consists of 13 residues. Losses at the gene ends were 4 bases for V and 5 bases for J; bases not matched to a gene: 4. Here the CDR3 reads CASSSSGRDEQYF. CDR3 coding DNA: TGTGCCAGCAGCTCCAGCGGGAGAGACGAGCAGTACTTC.

The V gene is TRBV5-1, the J gene TRBJ2-7, with 8 bases matching TRBD1. Germline values: CDR1 SGHRS, CDR2 YFSETQ. The CDR3 is 14 amino acids. J was trimmed by 3 bases and V by 4 bases; bases with no gene match: 6. CDR3 loop: CASSPRTGNYEQYF. The CDR3 DNA follows: TGCGCCAGCAGCCCCCGGACAGGGAACTACGAGCAGTACTTC.

The CDR3 DNA reads TGTGCCAGTAGTGCCCGGGACAGGGACTATCAGCCCCAGCATTTT. It translates to CASSARDRDYQPQHF. The rearrangement links TRBV19 to TRBJ1-5, with 9 bases lining up with TRBD1. Germline lookup yields CDR1 LNHDA and CDR2 SQIVND (reference sequence). V trimming: 5 bases; J trimming: 5 bases; junction bases outside the gene matches: 7. The CDR3 is made up of 15 amino acids. The full variable domain, completed using reference TRBV19 and TRBJ1-5, is DGGITQSPKYLFRKEGQNVTLSCEQNLNHDAMYWYRQDPGQGLRLIYYSQIVNDFQKGDIAEGYSVSREKKESFPLTVTSAQKNPTAFYLCASSARDRDYQPQHFGDGTRLSIL.

This chain links TRBV7-8 with TRBJ2-1; 10 bases fit TRBD2. The germline V gene encodes CDR1 SGHVS and CDR2 FQNEAQ. The length of the CDR3 is 17 residues. After removal of 4 bases from V and 2 bases from J, the junction contained 8 bases not matched to a gene. CDR3 sequence: CASSSELAGAAYNEQFF. CDR3 in DNA: TGTGCCAGCAGCTCGGAGCTAGCGGGAGCGGCCTACAATGAGCAGTTCTTC.

The chain has TRBV28 and TRBJ1-2; tentatively, D is TRBD1 (5 bases). CDR1 and CDR2 (germline): MDHEN, SYDVKM. The ends were cut back, 4 bases at V and 7 bases at J, with 25 bases in the middle. The CDR3 spans 17 residues. The CDR3 sequence: CASSSLNNPGLVGGYTF. The DNA for the CDR3 is TGTGCCAGCAGTTCCTTAAACAATCCAGGGTTAGTCGGTGGCTACACCTTC.

The chain has TRBV10-2 and TRBJ2-3, with TRBD1 as a possible D gene (6 bases). CDR1 and CDR2 (germline): WSHSY, SAAADI. This CDR3 is 12 amino acids long. Trimming removed 10 bases at V and 9 bases at J, with 17 bases between. The CDR3: CATWVGHDTQYF. The CDR3 DNA reads as TGCGCCACCTGGGTGGGACACGACACGCAGTATTTT.

This clone was observed once. V gene TRBV11-1 combines with J gene TRBJ1-1; D call uncertain. Trimming removed 2 bases from V and 0 bases from J, with 13 bases in between. Per the germline V gene, CDR1 is SGHAT and CDR2 is FQDESV (reference sequence). The CDR3 is made up of 16 amino acids. The DNA for the CDR3 is TGTGCCAGCAGCTTATTGTTTGCGGCTATGAACACTGAAGCTTTCTTT. This gives the protein CASSLLFAAMNTEAFF.

The chain is built from TRBV9 and TRBJ2-3; no firm D call. The CDR3 is 17 amino acids. Germline lookup yields CDR1 SGDLS and CDR2 YYNGEE. Trimming took 0 bases from V and 0 from J, leaving 14 bases between them. CDR3 sequence: CASSVALLAASTDTQYF. CDR3 nucleotides: TGTGCCAGCAGCGTAGCGCTTTTGGCGGCTAGCACAGATACGCAGTATTTT.

The gene calls are TRBV6-5 and TRBJ2-2; TRBD2 agrees at 7 bases. Germline CDR1 is MNHEY and CDR2 is SVGAGI. Unmatched junction bases numbered 6, after V lost 4 bases and J lost 4 bases. CDR3 size: 15 residues. CDR3 amino acids: CASSSTGGFTGELFF. The CDR3 coding sequence is TGTGCCAGCAGTTCCACGGGGGGTTTCACCGGGGAGCTGTTTTTT.

The sample holds one count of this clone. The rearrangement links TRBV5-1 to TRBJ1-1; 11 bases match TRBD1. After removal of 4 bases from V and 4 bases from J, the junction contained 6 bases not matched to a gene. Germline V CDR1 and CDR2: SGHRS, YFSETQ. The CDR3 extends over 15 amino acids. The CDR3 DNA reads TGCGCCAGCAGCCCGGAGGGGACAGGGGGCACTGAAGCTTTCTTT. Encoded protein: CASSPEGTGGTEAFF. The whole variable domain, remainder taken from reference TRBV5-1 and TRBJ1-1, is KAGVTQTPRYLIKTRGQQVTLSCSPISGHRSVSWYQQTPGQGLQFLFEYFSETQRNKGNFPGRFSGRQFSNSRSEMNVSTLELGDSALYLCASSPEGTGGTEAFFGQGTRLTVV.

The gene calls are TRBV28 and TRBJ2-7, with a weak D call TRBD2 (6 bases). This CDR3 has 13 amino acids. V lost 6 bases, J lost 3 bases, and 12 bases lay in between. Germline V gene lookup returns CDR1 MDHEN and CDR2 SYDVKM. CDR3 DNA sequence: TGTGCCAGCAGACTGGGGAGGAACTACGAGCAGTACTTC. Translating it yields CASRLGRNYEQYF.

The V gene is TRBV19, the J gene TRBJ2-7; 7 positions agree with TRBD2. This CDR3 is built from 15 residues. V was pared by 0 bases and J by 4 bases, with 6 bases of the junction left unmatched. Germline V lookup: CDR1 LNHDA, CDR2 SQIVND (reference sequence). The CDR3: CASSIEAGVTYEQYF. CDR3 DNA sequence: TGTGCCAGTAGTATAGAGGCGGGAGTAACATACGAGCAGTACTTC. Full variable domain (missing parts from reference TRBV19 and TRBJ2-7): DGGITQSPKYLFRKEGQNVTLSCEQNLNHDAMYWYRQDPGQGLRLIYYSQIVNDFQKGDIAEGYSVSREKKESFPLTVTSAQKNPTAFYLCASSIEAGVTYEQYFGPGTRLTVT.

The chain is built from TRBV6-5 and TRBJ2-1; D is undetermined. Trimming stripped 4 bases from V and 8 bases from J, with 15 bases between. The CDR3 length is 14 residues. Germline CDR1 reads MNHEY; CDR2 reads SVGAGI. CDR3 loop: CASSSSFWSDEQFF. The CDR3, as DNA: TGTGCCAGCAGTTCCAGTTTCTGGAGCGATGAGCAGTTCTTC.

The V call is TRBV10-3, the J call TRBJ1-1; possible D gene TRBD1, 5 bases. The CDR3 length is 14 residues. The germline gives CDR1 ENHRY, CDR2 SYGVKD. The ends were cut back, 3 bases at V and 5 bases at J, with 13 bases in the middle. The CDR3 loop is CAISDPRVGTEAFF. The CDR3, as DNA: TGTGCCATCAGTGACCCCAGGGTGGGAACTGAAGCTTTCTTT.

The V gene is TRBV5-1, the J gene TRBJ2-5; 8 positions agree with TRBD1. The CDR3 contains 14 residues. CDR1 is SGHRS, CDR2 YFSETQ, per germline. V dropped 4 bases and J dropped 2; count of bases not matched to a gene: 4. The CDR3 spells CASSKDRDQETQYF. CDR3 in DNA: TGCGCCAGCAGCAAGGACAGGGATCAAGAGACCCAGTACTTC.

This chain links TRBV28 with TRBJ1-5, with TRBD1 identical over 8 bases. Germline V gene data show CDR1 as MDHEN and CDR2 as SYDVKM. This CDR3 is built from 16 residues. V was clipped by 5 bases and J by 7 bases; unmatched bases: 13. CDR3 protein: CASSGVGGTGPQPQHF. In DNA, the CDR3 is TGTGCCAGCAGTGGGGTAGGAGGGACAGGTCCCCAGCCCCAGCATTTT.

The chain combines TRBV29-1 with TRBJ2-1, with 11 bases identical to TRBD2. The V gene's germline CDR1 is SQVTM and CDR2 ANQGSEA. The CDR3 is made up of 17 amino acids. With V trimmed by 6 bases and J by 9 bases, 19 bases remained unmatched. CDR3 in DNA: TGCAGCGTCGGCCTGGGGGTAGCGGGAGGGCCTTCCGGTGAGCAGTTCTTC. Its translation: CSVGLGVAGGPSGEQFF.

The chain recombines TRBV6-5 with TRBJ2-7; 10 bases map to TRBD1. The CDR3 has 15 amino acids. Germline V CDR1 and CDR2: MNHEY, SVGAGI. V trimming: 6 bases; J trimming: 0 bases; junction bases outside the gene matches: 5. The CDR3 is CASRRGQGISYEQYF. The CDR3 coding sequence is TGTGCCAGCAGGCGGGGACAGGGGATCTCCTACGAGCAGTACTTC.

The V call is TRBV28, the J call TRBJ2-7; no reliable D call. Trimming left V 8 bases short and J 1 base short, with 15 bases between. This CDR3 comprises 14 residues. The germline CDR1 and CDR2 sequences are MDHEN and SYDVKM. The CDR3 sequence is CASGPSSLSYEQYF. The CDR3 region has the DNA TGTGCCAGCGGCCCATCTAGTTTATCCTACGAGCAGTACTTC.

CDR3 sequence (DNA): TGTGCCTGTTCGTTCAGGGATGGATCCACAGATACGCAGTATTTT. This codes for CACSFRDGSTDTQYF. V usage is TRBV30 and J usage is TRBJ2-3; possibly TRBD1 for D (5 bases). Trimming took 6 bases from V and 2 from J, leaving 18 bases between them. CDR3 length: 15 residues. Germline V CDR1 and CDR2: GTSNPN, SVGIG (reference sequence).

This chain uses TRBV28 with TRBJ2-3; 9 nucleotides line up with TRBD2. V shed 7 bases and J 6 bases; nucleotides not matched to a gene: 8. CDR1 is MDHEN and CDR2 is SYDVKM in the germline V gene. The CDR3 is made up of 14 amino acids. The CDR3, as DNA: TGTGCCAGCAAAATAGCGGGAGCGATGGATACGCAGTATTTT. It is translated as CASKIAGAMDTQYF.

The chain uses TRBV19 and TRBJ2-7, with D tentatively TRBD1 (6 bases). The CDR3 contains 14 residues. CDR1 is LNHDA, CDR2 SQIVND, per germline (reference sequence). V shed 0 bases and J shed 6 bases, with 12 bases lying between them. Written as DNA, the CDR3 is TGTGCCAGTAGTATAGACAGGGGTCGACCCGAGCAGTACTTC. It yields the protein CASSIDRGRPEQYF. Together with reference TRBV19 and TRBJ2-7, the CDR3 gives the full variable domain: DGGITQSPKYLFRKEGQNVTLSCEQNLNHDAMYWYRQDPGQGLRLIYYSQIVNDFQKGDIAEGYSVSREKKESFPLTVTSAQKNPTAFYLCASSIDRGRPEQYFGPGTRLTVT.

The table lists this clone with a count of one. The CDR3 protein is CASSSLPGGNNQPQHF. CDR3 coding DNA: TGTGCCAGCAGCTCCTTGCCAGGGGGAAATAATCAGCCCCAGCATTTT. The V gene is TRBV7-9, the J gene TRBJ1-5; 7 nucleotides align to TRBD1. Germline V gives CDR1 SEHNR, CDR2 FQNEAQ (reference sequence). There are 16 residues in the CDR3. V trimming: 4 bases; J trimming: 4 bases; junction bases outside the gene matches: 10.

This chain links TRBV6-4 with TRBJ2-1; TRBD2 matches 12 bases. The V gene end was trimmed by 6 bases and the J gene end by 10 bases; junction bases not matched to a gene: 7. The CDR3 is 14 amino acids. Germline V lookup: CDR1 MRHNA, CDR2 SNTAGT. The CDR3 DNA sequence: TGTGCCAGCAGCGCTAGCGGGGGGGATGGAGAGCAGTTCTTC. Its translation: CASSASGGDGEQFF.

This chain joins TRBV4-1 and TRBJ2-7; TRBD1 matches at 8 bases. The V gene's germline CDR1 is MGHRA and CDR2 YSYEKL. The CDR3 has 14 residues. V shed 3 bases and J 4 bases; nucleotides not matched to a gene: 5. CDR3 nucleotides: TGCGCCAGCAGCCAGACAGGGGCCGCATACGAGCAGTACTTC. It specifies CASSQTGAAYEQYF.

V is TRBV28 and J is TRBJ2-1; the match to TRBD1 covers 7 bases. With 8 bases clipped from V and 0 bases from J, the junction kept 7 bases outside the gene matches. Germline V gives CDR1 MDHEN, CDR2 SYDVKM. This CDR3 is 15 amino acids long. CDR3 bases: TGTGCCAGCCTCAACAGGGGAAGCTCCTACAATGAGCAGTTCTTC. It codes for CASLNRGSSYNEQFF.